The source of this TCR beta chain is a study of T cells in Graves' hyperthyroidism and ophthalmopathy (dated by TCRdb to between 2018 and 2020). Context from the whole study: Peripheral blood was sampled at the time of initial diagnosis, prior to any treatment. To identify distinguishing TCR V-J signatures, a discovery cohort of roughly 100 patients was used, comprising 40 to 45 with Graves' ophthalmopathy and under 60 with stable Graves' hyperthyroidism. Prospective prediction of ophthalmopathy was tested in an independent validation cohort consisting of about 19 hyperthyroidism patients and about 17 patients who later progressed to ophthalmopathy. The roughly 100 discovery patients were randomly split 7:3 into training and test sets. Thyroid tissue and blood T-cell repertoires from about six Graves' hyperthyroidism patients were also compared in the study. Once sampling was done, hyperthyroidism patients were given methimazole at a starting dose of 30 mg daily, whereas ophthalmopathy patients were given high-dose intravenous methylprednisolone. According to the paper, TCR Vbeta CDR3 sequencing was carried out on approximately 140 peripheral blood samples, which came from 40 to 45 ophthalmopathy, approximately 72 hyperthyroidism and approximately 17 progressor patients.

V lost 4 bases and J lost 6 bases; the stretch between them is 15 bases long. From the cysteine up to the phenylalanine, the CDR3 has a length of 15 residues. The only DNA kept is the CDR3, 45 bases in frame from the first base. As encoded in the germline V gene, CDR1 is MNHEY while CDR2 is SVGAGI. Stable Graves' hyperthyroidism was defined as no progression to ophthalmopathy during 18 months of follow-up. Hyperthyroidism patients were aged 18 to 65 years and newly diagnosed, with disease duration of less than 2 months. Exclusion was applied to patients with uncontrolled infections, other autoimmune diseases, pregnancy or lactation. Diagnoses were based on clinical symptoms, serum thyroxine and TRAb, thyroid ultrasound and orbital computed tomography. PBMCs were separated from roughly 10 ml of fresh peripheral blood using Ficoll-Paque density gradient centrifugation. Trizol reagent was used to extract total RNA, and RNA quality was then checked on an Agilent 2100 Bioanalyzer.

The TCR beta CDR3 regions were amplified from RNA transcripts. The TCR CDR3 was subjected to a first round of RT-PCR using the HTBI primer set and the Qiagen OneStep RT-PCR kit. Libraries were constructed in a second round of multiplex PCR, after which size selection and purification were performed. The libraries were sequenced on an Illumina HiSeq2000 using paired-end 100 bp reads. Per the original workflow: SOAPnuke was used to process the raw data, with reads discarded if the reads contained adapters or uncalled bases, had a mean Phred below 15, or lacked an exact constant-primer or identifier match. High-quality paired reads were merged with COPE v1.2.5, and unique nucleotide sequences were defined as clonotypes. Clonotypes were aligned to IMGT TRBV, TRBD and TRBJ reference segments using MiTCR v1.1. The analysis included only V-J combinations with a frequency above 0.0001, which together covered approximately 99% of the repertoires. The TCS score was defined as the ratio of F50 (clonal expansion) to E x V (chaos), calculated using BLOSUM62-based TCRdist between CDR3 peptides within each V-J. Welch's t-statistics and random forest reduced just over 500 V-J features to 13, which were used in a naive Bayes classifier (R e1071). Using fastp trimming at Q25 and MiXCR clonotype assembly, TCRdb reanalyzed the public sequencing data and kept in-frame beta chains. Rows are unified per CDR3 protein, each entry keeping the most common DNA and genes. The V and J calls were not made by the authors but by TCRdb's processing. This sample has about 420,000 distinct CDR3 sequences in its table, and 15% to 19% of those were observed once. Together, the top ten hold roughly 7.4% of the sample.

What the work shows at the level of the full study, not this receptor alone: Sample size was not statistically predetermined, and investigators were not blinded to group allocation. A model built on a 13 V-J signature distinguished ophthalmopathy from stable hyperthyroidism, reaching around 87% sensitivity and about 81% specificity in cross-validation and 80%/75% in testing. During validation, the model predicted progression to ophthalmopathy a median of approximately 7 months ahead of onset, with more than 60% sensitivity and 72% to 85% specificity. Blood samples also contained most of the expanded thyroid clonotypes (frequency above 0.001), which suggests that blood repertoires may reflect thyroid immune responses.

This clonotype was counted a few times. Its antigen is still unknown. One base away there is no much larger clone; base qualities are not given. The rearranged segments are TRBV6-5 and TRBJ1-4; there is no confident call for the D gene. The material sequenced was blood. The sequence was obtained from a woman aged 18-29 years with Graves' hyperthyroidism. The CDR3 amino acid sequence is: CASSSFGSTHEKLFF. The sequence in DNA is TGTGCCAGCAGTTCCTTTGGGTCCACCCATGAAAAACTGTTTTTT.